This T cell receptor (beta chain) was captured in a study of blood T cells in healthy people across ages. The germline gives CDR1 SGHTA, CDR2 FQGTGA. This CDR3 comprises 16 residues. V gave up 1 base and J gave up 1 base; unmatched junction bases: 3. The sample holds a few counts of this clonotype. Primed by a sample-barcoded 5' primer and a J-beta primer mix, a second PCR proceeded for 7 to 11 cycles. MiXCR, applied by TCRdb to the 5' RACE reads, yields one record per CDR3 protein. The sample lists about 1.6 million distinct CDR3 sequences, about 31% occurring once. Sequencing was done on a sample of blood. The origin of this receptor is a woman aged 25 to 39 in good health. The chain has TRBV7-3 and TRBJ2-2; 7 positions agree with TRBD1. DNA of the CDR3: TGTGCCAGCAGCTTAAGAGGGGGCCAGAACACCGGGGAGCTGTTTTTT. Protein sequence: CASSLRGGQNTGELFF.